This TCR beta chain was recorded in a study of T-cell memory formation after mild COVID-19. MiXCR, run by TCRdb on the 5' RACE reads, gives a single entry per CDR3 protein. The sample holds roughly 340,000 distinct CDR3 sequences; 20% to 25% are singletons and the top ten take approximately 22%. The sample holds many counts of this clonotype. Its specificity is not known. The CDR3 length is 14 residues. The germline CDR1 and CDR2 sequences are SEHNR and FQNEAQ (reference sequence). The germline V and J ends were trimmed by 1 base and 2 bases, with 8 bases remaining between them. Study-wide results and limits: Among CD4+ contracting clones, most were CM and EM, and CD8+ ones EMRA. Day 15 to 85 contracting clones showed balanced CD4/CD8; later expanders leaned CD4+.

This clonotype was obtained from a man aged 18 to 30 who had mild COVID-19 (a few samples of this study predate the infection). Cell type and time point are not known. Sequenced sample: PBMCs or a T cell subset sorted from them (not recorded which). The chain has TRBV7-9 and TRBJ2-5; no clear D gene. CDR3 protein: CASSLVASQETQYF. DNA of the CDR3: TGTGCCAGCAGCTTAGTAGCTAGTCAAGAGACCCAGTACTTC.